The 7 T cell receptor beta chains below were found in one sample sequenced in a study of shared clonotypes between healthy human individuals. TCRdb keeps only in-frame clones here, not all; method: immunoSEQ multiplex PCR. This table holds approximately 1,000,000 clones, about 72% found once. Input material: memory CD4+ T cells from PBMCs. The subset was: CD45RA-negative fraction. These receptors were obtained from a man aged 18 to 30 in good health. Some clones in this sample may be carry-over from other donors' samples.

This chain uses TRBV28 with TRBJ1-5; D might be TRBD1 (6 bases). In germline, CDR1 is MDHEN, CDR2 SYDVKM. This CDR3 comprises 16 residues. V lost 5 bases and J lost 0, with 14 bases in between. Here the CDR3 DNA reads TGTGCCAGCAGTCAATTAACAGGGTCTAGCAATCAGCCCCAGCATTTT. Amino acid sequence: CASSQLTGSSNQPQHF.

This rearrangement joins TRBV5-1 to TRBJ2-5; D is uncertain. Trimming removed 0 bases at V and 5 bases at J, with 8 bases between. The CDR3 extends over 13 amino acids. Germline CDR1 and CDR2: SGHRS and YFSETQ. CDR3 loop: CASSLDLIETQYF. As DNA, the CDR3 is TGCGCCAGCAGCTTGGATTTAATCGAGACCCAGTACTTC.

This clone showed up just a few times. The chain carries TRBV30 and TRBJ1-1, with D perhaps TRBD1 (5 bases). The CDR3 consists of 15 residues. Trimming left V 0 bases short and J 1 base short, with 12 bases between. CDR1 is GTSNPN, CDR2 SVGIG, per germline (reference sequence). CDR3: CAWSVQEWANTEAFF. For the CDR3, the DNA is TGTGCCTGGAGTGTACAGGAATGGGCGAACACTGAAGCTTTCTTT.

In regard to this clone: Other DNA sequences within the sample encode an identical CDR3. V gene TRBV2 combines with J gene TRBJ2-7; no reliable D call. Trimming removed 4 bases from V and 1 base from J, with 5 bases in between. The CDR3 consists of 12 residues. The germline gives CDR1 SNHLY, CDR2 FYNNEI. This CDR3 reads CASSATSYEQYF. The DNA for the CDR3 is TGTGCCAGCAGTGCCACTTCCTACGAGCAGTACTTC.

This clone was seen a handful of times. The gene calls are TRBV5-1 and TRBJ2-5; 8 bases fit TRBD2. The trim removed 0 bases at V and 3 bases at J, leaving 7 bases unmatched. Per germline, CDR1 SGHRS and CDR2 YFSETQ. The length of the CDR3 is 16 residues. CDR3 sequence reads: CASSLVPTSGKETQYF. The DNA for the CDR3 is TGCGCCAGCAGCTTGGTTCCTACTAGCGGCAAAGAGACCCAGTACTTC.

The V and J genes are TRBV6-5 and TRBJ2-7, with TRBD2 as a possible D gene (7 bases). Per germline, CDR1 MNHEY and CDR2 SVGAGI. This CDR3 is 12 amino acids long. V dropped 8 bases and J dropped 2 bases, with 10 bases sitting between them. The chain's CDR3 is CASGGAPYEQYF. DNA for the CDR3: TGTGCCAGCGGGGGGGCCCCCTACGAGCAGTACTTC.

The chain recombines TRBV28 with TRBJ1-5; D is ambiguous. This CDR3 has 13 amino acids. Trimming pared 2 bases from V and 7 bases from J, leaving 9 bases between. The germline V gene has CDR1 MDHEN and CDR2 SYDVKM. The CDR3 DNA reads as TGTGCCAGCAGTTTAATCGGGAAACAGCCCCAGCATTTT. It is translated as CASSLIGKQPQHF.